The 14 T cell receptor beta chains below come from one sample, sequenced in a study of human T cells and chemical hapten exposure. Indicated time point: pre-sensitization, week 0. Treatment noted: therapeutic diphenylcyclopropenone sensitization with weekly scalp DPC. Using its own MiXCR run on the RACE reads, TCRdb lists one record per CDR3 protein. Of some 45,000 distinct CDR3 sequences listed, 9.5% to 15% are singletons. Material: whole blood, obtained in connection with sensitization to the hapten diphenylcyclopropenone (DPC). Every receptor here comes from a young woman with alopecia areata. Some clones in this sample may be carry-over from other donors' samples.

This chain links TRBV20-1 with TRBJ2-3; possibly TRBD2 for D (5 bases). Trimming removed 0 bases from V and 8 bases from J, with 9 bases in between. This CDR3 comprises 12 residues. Per germline, CDR1 DFQATT and CDR2 SNEGSKA (reference sequence). CDR3 residues: CSAREPEGTQYF. As DNA, the CDR3 is TGCAGTGCTAGAGAACCTGAGGGTACGCAGTATTTT.

This clonotype was counted between two and nine times. This rearrangement joins TRBV20-1 to TRBJ2-1, with 8 nucleotides matching TRBD2. CDR1 is DFQATT, CDR2 SNEGSKA, per germline (reference sequence). Trimming took 5 bases from V and 6 from J; bases not matched to a gene: 12. The CDR3 runs to 15 residues. This chain's CDR3 is CSAWGQSGSFNEQFF. CDR3 DNA sequence: TGCAGTGCTTGGGGTCAAAGCGGGAGTTTCAATGAGCAGTTCTTC.

There are a few counts of this clonotype. The gene calls are TRBV20-1 and TRBJ2-3, with D possibly matching TRBD2 (5 bases). The germline CDR1 and CDR2 sequences are DFQATT and SNEGSKA (reference sequence). This CDR3 has 14 residues. V was cut by 0 bases and J by 5 bases, with 12 bases left in between. This chain's CDR3 is CSARDGLRGDTQYF. The CDR3 DNA follows: TGCAGTGCTAGAGATGGCCTCCGGGGAGATACGCAGTATTTT.

This clonotype was seen only a few times. The CDR3 DNA sequence: TGTGCCATCAGCAGGGGGAAGAACACTGAAGCTTTCTTT. Amino acids: CAISRGKNTEAFF. V and J are TRBV10-3 and TRBJ1-1; 7 bases map to TRBD1. Trimming cost V 6 bases and J 1 base; bases outside gene matches: 2. The germline V gene has CDR1 ENHRY and CDR2 SYGVKD. CDR3 size: 13 residues.

This clonotype was detected many times. The V gene is TRBV28, the J gene TRBJ2-7; D gene uncertain. This CDR3 is 11 amino acids long. The germline CDR1 and CDR2 sequences are MDHEN and SYDVKM. V lost 6 bases, J lost 4 bases, and 7 bases lay in between. CDR3 loop: CASSRTYEQYF. The CDR3 DNA reads as TGTGCCAGCAGCCGGACGTACGAGCAGTACTTC.

This clonotype showed up many times. This chain connects TRBV19 to TRBJ2-1; 10 bases fit TRBD2. Germline values: CDR1 LNHDA, CDR2 SQIVND (reference sequence). CDR3 size: 19 residues. After removal of 2 bases from V and 4 bases from J, the junction contained 14 bases not matched to a gene. The CDR3 DNA reads TGTGCCAGTAGTATACGACTAGCGGGTGGAGCCCCTCTGTACAATGAGCAGTTCTTC. Translation: CASSIRLAGGAPLYNEQFF.

At least ten counts were recorded for this clonotype. The CDR3 here is CASSQANIMGYEQYF. DNA of the CDR3: TGTGCCAGCAGCCAAGCCAACATTATGGGCTACGAGCAGTACTTC. V usage is TRBV14 and J usage is TRBJ2-7, with unresolved D. The CDR3 totals 15 residues. Germline CDR1 is SGHDN and CDR2 is FVKESK. V was pared by 1 base and J by 3 bases, with 13 bases between.

This chain uses TRBV5-8 with TRBJ2-3, with 10 positions matching TRBD2. Germline V lookup: CDR1 SGHTS, CDR2 YDEGEE. CDR3 length equals 19 residues. Unmatched junction bases numbered 14, after V lost 1 base and J lost 3 bases. In nucleotides, the CDR3 is TGTGCCAGCAGCTTGTACCTAGCGGGAGAGAATGTTGTTACAGATACGCAGTATTTT. This translates into CASSLYLAGENVVTDTQYF. The full variable domain, rest sourced from reference TRBV5-8 and TRBJ2-3, is EAGVTQSPTHLIKTRGQQATLRCSPISGHTSVYWYQQALGLGLQFLLWYDEGEERNRGNFPPRFSGRQFPNYSSELNVNALELEDSALYLCASSLYLAGENVVTDTQYFGPGTRLTVL.

This chain connects TRBV7-3 to TRBJ2-1; D remains ambiguous. Germline CDR1 SGHTA, CDR2 FQGTGA. This CDR3 spans 15 amino acids. Trimming pared 1 base from V and 4 bases from J, leaving 11 bases between. The CDR3 spells CASSLIPGSYNEQFF. The CDR3 DNA reads TGTGCCAGCAGCTTAATTCCCGGGTCTTACAATGAGCAGTTCTTC. Filled out from reference TRBV7-3 and TRBJ2-1, the complete variable domain reads GAGVSQTPSNKVTEKGKYVELRCDPISGHTALYWYRQSLGQGPEFLIYFQGTGAADDSGLPNDRFFAVRPEGSVSTLKIQRTERGDSAVYLCASSLIPGSYNEQFFGPGTRLTVL.

The chain is built from TRBV5-4 and TRBJ1-1, with D unresolved. CDR1 SGHNT and CDR2 YYREEE come from the germline V gene (reference sequence). There are 15 residues in the CDR3. The germline V and J ends were trimmed by 0 bases and 0 bases, with 9 bases remaining between them. In DNA, the CDR3 is TGTGCCAGCAGCTTGGCGGAGAGGATGAACACTGAAGCTTTCTTT. Protein sequence: CASSLAERMNTEAFF.

The chain uses TRBV18 and TRBJ2-5, with a tentative D call TRBD2 (5 bases). Trimming pared 0 bases from V and 5 bases from J, leaving 25 bases between. The CDR3 is 19 residues long. CDR1 and CDR2 (germline): KGHSH, LQKENI. CDR3 loop: CASSPPKVAGSLLGETQYF. The CDR3 DNA reads as TGTGCCAGCTCACCACCGAAAGTGGCGGGCTCTCTCCTGGGGGAGACCCAGTACTTC.

This clonotype has a count of ten or more. The genes are TRBV7-9 and TRBJ1-1, with 9 positions matching TRBD1. Trimming at V came to 6 bases and at J to 5 bases, leaving 10 bases not matched to a gene. The CDR3 is 15 amino acids. Germline CDR1 reads SEHNR; CDR2 reads FQNEAQ (reference sequence). CDR3 loop: CASSSGTGFRTEAFF. The CDR3 nucleotides are TGTGCCAGCAGTTCCGGGACAGGGTTTCGAACTGAAGCTTTCTTT.

This clonotype was seen a few times. The chain carries TRBV20-1 and TRBJ2-3; D not resolved. CDR1 and CDR2 from the germline V gene are DFQATT and SNEGSKA (reference sequence). The CDR3 is 15 amino acids. Trimming removed 5 bases from V and 6 bases from J, with 21 bases in between. The CDR3 bases are TGCAGTGCTCTGAGTTTTCGGCTTGGTGCGGATACGCAGTATTTT. Amino acid sequence: CSALSFRLGADTQYF.

The chain employs TRBV20-1 and TRBJ1-4; possible D gene TRBD1, 5 bases. CDR3 length equals 15 residues. V was clipped by 3 bases and J by 5 bases, with 16 bases between them. Germline loops: CDR1 DFQATT, CDR2 SNEGSKA (reference sequence). The CDR3 here is CSASGRAEGNEKLFF. The CDR3 DNA reads as TGCAGTGCTAGCGGACGGGCCGAGGGGAATGAAAAACTGTTTTTT.